A selection of T cell receptor beta chains follows, all from one sample in a study of blood T cell repertoires in COVID-19. Libraries were prepared by immunoSEQ multiplex PCR; TCRdb keeps only in-frame clonotypes and omits some of them. Of tens of thousands of clones in the sample, 65% to 90% were seen once. The specimen was peripheral blood. The receptors originated from a man older than 75 with acute or convalescent COVID-19. Each CDR3 is given with its conserved first and last residue. A D gene is named only where the DNA matches it firmly.

d_call	v_call	j_call	cdr3_aa
TRBD2	TRBV14	TRBJ2-1	CASSQDRGLAGVNNEQFF
TRBD1	TRBV28	TRBJ1-1	CASSQGVAFF
TRBD1	TRBV6-5	TRBJ2-2	CASRQGAVSTGELFF
TRBD1	TRBV11-3	TRBJ2-2	CASKPAGGAAGELFF
TRBD2	TRBV28	TRBJ2-7	CASRREGLPYEQYF
TRBD1	TRBV5-1	TRBJ1-2	CASSLDDRAFYGYTF
TRBD1	TRBV18	TRBJ2-3	CASSPGTGGLTDTQYF
.	TRBV5-5	TRBJ2-5	CASSLNPSQETQYF
.	TRBV28	TRBJ1-2	CASSLAGTNYGYTF
TRBD1	TRBV11-2	TRBJ2-2	CASSSPSYRGPGELFF
.	TRBV28	TRBJ2-7	CASRSAAYEQYF
.	TRBV5-1	TRBJ1-2	CASSLDSNYGYTF
.	TRBV6-5	TRBJ2-1	CASRENRPNYNEQFF
.	TRBV14	TRBJ1-1	CASSQGLLEAFF
.	TRBV6-4	TRBJ2-1	CASSSPSGCNEQFF
.	TRBV13	TRBJ2-1	CASSSRQSPPYNEQFF